This entry lists 10 T cell receptor beta chains sequenced from one sample in a study of T cells in tumors after PD-1 blockade. Measured with immunoSEQ multiplex PCR; TCRdb has only the in-frame clones, and not every one. The data hold 50,000 to 75,000 clones, with over 65% observed a single time. This specimen was PBMCs, taken after anti-PD-1 treatment. The receptors were gathered from a human donor with basal cell carcinoma.

J is TRBJ2-5 and V is TRBV30, with D maybe TRBD1 (6 bases). The germline V gene encodes CDR1 GTSNPN and CDR2 SVGIG (reference sequence). The CDR3 is 14 residues long. With 5 bases removed from V and 8 bases from J, the gap between germline ends came to 21 bases. DNA for the CDR3: TGTGCCTGGGATAGACAGGAGCCCAGGGGAACCCAGTACTTC. Its translation is CAWDRQEPRGTQYF.

This clone was seen a single time. Written as DNA, the CDR3 is TGTGCCAGCAGACTCGCCGGTGAAAAACTGTTTTTT. Translating it yields CASRLAGEKLFF. The chain links TRBV2 to TRBJ1-4; no clear D gene. The CDR3 sequence is 12 residues long. Trimming removed 6 bases at V and 7 bases at J, with 9 bases between. The germline gives CDR1 SNHLY, CDR2 FYNNEI. Full variable domain (missing parts from reference TRBV2 and TRBJ1-4): EPEVTQTPSHQVTQMGQEVILRCVPISNHLYFYWYRQILGQKVEFLVSFYNNEISEKSEIFDDQFSVERPDGSNFTLKIRSTKLEDSAMYFCASRLAGEKLFFGSGTQLSVL.

This clone was seen only once. The chain employs TRBV2 and TRBJ1-5; a possible D gene is TRBD1 (5 bases). This CDR3 is 14 amino acids long. Germline CDR1 and CDR2: SNHLY and FYNNEI. With 5 bases removed from V and 2 bases from J, the gap between germline ends came to 10 bases. The CDR3 spells CASSRDGGNQPQHF. CDR3 sequence (DNA): TGTGCCAGCAGTCGGGACGGCGGCAATCAGCCCCAGCATTTT. Using reference TRBV2 and TRBJ1-5 for the parts outside the CDR3, the full variable domain is EPEVTQTPSHQVTQMGQEVILRCVPISNHLYFYWYRQILGQKVEFLVSFYNNEISEKSEIFDDQFSVERPDGSNFTLKIRSTKLEDSAMYFCASSRDGGNQPQHFGDGTRLSIL.

The chain recombines TRBV28 with TRBJ2-1; 9 positions match TRBD1. V gave up 3 bases and J gave up 7 bases; unmatched junction bases: 7. CDR1 MDHEN and CDR2 SYDVKM come from the germline V gene. There are 15 residues in the CDR3. The CDR3 DNA reads as TGTGCCAGCAGTTTTCCGGACAGGGGAACGAATGAGCAGTTCTTC. Amino acid sequence: CASSFPDRGTNEQFF.

This chain links TRBV23-1 with TRBJ2-7; tentative D call: TRBD1 (7 bases). Being an ORF, TRBV23-1 has a function that is uncertain. The CDR3 loop spans 17 amino acids. V was trimmed by 4 bases and J by 3 bases, leaving 22 bases between them. CDR3 region: CASSLPTGGRGCYEQYF. Written as DNA, the CDR3 is TGCGCCAGCAGTCTACCAACCGGGGGCAGGGGGTGCTACGAGCAGTACTTC.

This clone was seen only once. Written as DNA, the CDR3 is TGTGCCAGCAGTTTGGGGGAGCTTGGGAACTATGGCTACACCTTC. Protein: CASSLGELGNYGYTF. This chain joins TRBV28 and TRBJ1-2; tentatively, D is TRBD1 (5 bases). Germline V CDR1 and CDR2: MDHEN, SYDVKM. Trimming removed 3 bases at V and 2 bases at J, with 13 bases between. The CDR3 runs to 15 residues.

J is TRBJ2-7 and V is TRBV2; perhaps TRBD1 as D (6 bases). This CDR3 contains 14 residues. V lost 8 bases, J lost 0 bases, and 14 bases lay in between. Germline V gene data show CDR1 as SNHLY and CDR2 as FYNNEI. CDR3 residues: CASLRTDVSYEQYF. For the CDR3, the DNA is TGTGCCAGCCTAAGGACAGACGTCTCCTACGAGCAGTACTTC.

The chain has TRBV10-3 and TRBJ1-5, with 7 bases matching TRBD1. Germline V gives CDR1 ENHRY, CDR2 SYGVKD. This CDR3 region has 14 residues. With V trimmed by 2 bases and J by 4 bases, 2 bases remained unmatched. Written as DNA, the CDR3 is TGTGCCATCAGTGAGGGGGACAGAAATCAGCCCCAGCATTTT. It specifies CAISEGDRNQPQHF.

This chain links TRBV24-1 with TRBJ2-7; TRBD1 aligns across 7 bases. This CDR3 contains 13 residues. CDR1 is KGHDR and CDR2 is SFDVKD in the germline V gene. J lost 4 bases, V lost 12 bases, and 11 bases had no gene match. The CDR3: CASRGQVEYEQYF. In DNA, the CDR3 is TGTGCCTCAAGGGGGCAGGTAGAATACGAGCAGTACTTC.

Regarding this clone: Additional DNA sequences in this sample encode the identical CDR3. The chain recombines TRBV5-1 with TRBJ2-1; D ambiguous. Per the germline V gene, CDR1 is SGHRS and CDR2 is YFSETQ. The CDR3 runs to 13 residues. Trimming shortened V by 0 bases and J by 4 bases, and 5 bases separated the two germline ends. This chain's CDR3 is CASSLEVYNEQFF. In DNA form, the CDR3 reads TGCGCCAGCAGCTTGGAGGTTTACAATGAGCAGTTCTTC. Full variable domain (missing parts from reference TRBV5-1 and TRBJ2-1): KAGVTQTPRYLIKTRGQQVTLSCSPISGHRSVSWYQQTPGQGLQFLFEYFSETQRNKGNFPGRFSGRQFSNSRSEMNVSTLELGDSALYLCASSLEVYNEQFFGPGTRLTVL.